This is a list of T cell receptor beta chains from one sample in a study of T cells in Graves' hyperthyroidism and ophthalmopathy. TCRdb reprocessed the multiplex PCR reads with MiXCR, giving one entry per CDR3 protein. The data hold about 360,000 distinct CDR3 sequences, with about 18% observed a single time. Sequenced material: blood. These receptors all stem from a woman between 18 and 29 years old with Graves' hyperthyroidism. Both conserved end residues are part of each CDR3. The D gene is left open where the match is weak. The listing skips clone size in some rows; elsewhere it reads once, few, many or a size class.

cdr3_aa: CASSTGDGYEQYF
cdr3_nt: TGTGCCAGCAGCACGGGGGACGGCTACGAGCAGTACTTC
d_call: NA
j_call: TRBJ2-7
v_call: TRBV9
clone_size: NA

cdr3_aa: CASSLRTGEGRQYF
cdr3_nt: TGTGCCAGCAGCCTGCGGACAGGGGAGGGGAGGCAGTACTTC
d_call: TRBD1
j_call: TRBJ2-7
v_call: TRBV11-2
clone_size: many

cdr3_aa: CASTTSDRHTDTQYF
cdr3_nt: TGTGCCAGCACCACCTCGGACAGACACACAGATACGCAGTATTTT
d_call: NA
j_call: TRBJ2-3
v_call: TRBV27
clone_size: many

cdr3_aa: CATSDAGSNTEAFF
cdr3_nt: TGTGCCACCAGTGATGCAGGGTCGAACACTGAAGCTTTCTTT
d_call: NA
j_call: TRBJ1-1
v_call: TRBV24-1
clone_size: many

cdr3_aa: CASSNSWGNQPQHF
cdr3_nt: TGTGCCAGTTCCAATTCCTGGGGCAATCAGCCCCAGCATTTT
d_call: NA
j_call: TRBJ1-5
v_call: TRBV12-3/TRBV12-4
clone_size: many

cdr3_aa: CASSPRQVGTEAFF
cdr3_nt: TGTGCTAGCAGCCCGCGACAGGTAGGGACTGAAGCTTTCTTT
d_call: NA
j_call: TRBJ1-1
v_call: TRBV7-7
clone_size: many

cdr3_aa: CAWSGGRDQPQHF
cdr3_nt: TGTGCCTGGAGCGGAGGGAGGGATCAGCCCCAGCATTTT
d_call: NA
j_call: TRBJ1-5
v_call: TRBV30
clone_size: many

cdr3_aa: CSTEKGPYNIRYTF
cdr3_nt: TGCAGTACTGAGAAGGGGCCGTATAATATACGCTACACCTTC
d_call: NA
j_call: TRBJ1-2
v_call: TRBV20-1
clone_size: many

cdr3_aa: CASSLGTSNTEAFF
cdr3_nt: TGCGCCAGCAGCTTAGGGACTTCGAACACTGAAGCTTTCTTT
d_call: NA
j_call: TRBJ1-1
v_call: TRBV5-1
clone_size: many

cdr3_aa: CSARGPQASNQPQHF
cdr3_nt: TGCAGTGCTAGAGGCCCACAGGCTAGCAATCAGCCCCAGCATTTT
d_call: NA
j_call: TRBJ1-5
v_call: TRBV20-1
clone_size: many

cdr3_aa: CASSARRTGTNTGELFF
cdr3_nt: TGTGCCAGCAGTGCCCGTCGGACAGGGACTAACACCGGGGAGCTGTTTTTT
d_call: TRBD1
j_call: TRBJ2-2
v_call: TRBV6-1
clone_size: NA

cdr3_aa: CASSQDGAGGGIETQYF
cdr3_nt: TGCGCCAGCAGCCAGGACGGAGCGGGGGGCGGCATAGAGACCCAGTACTTC
d_call: TRBD2
j_call: TRBJ2-5
v_call: TRBV4-1
clone_size: many

cdr3_aa: CASSLGTGGRELFF
cdr3_nt: TGTGCTAGCAGCTTAGGAACAGGGGGTCGGGAGCTGTTTTTT
d_call: TRBD1
j_call: TRBJ2-2
v_call: TRBV7-7
clone_size: many

cdr3_aa: CASSYVRLQETQYF
cdr3_nt: TGTGCCAGCAGTTACGTTCGCTTACAAGAGACCCAGTACTTC
d_call: NA
j_call: TRBJ2-5
v_call: TRBV6-2/TRBV6-3
clone_size: many

cdr3_aa: CASSATDSTYEQYF
cdr3_nt: TGTGCCAGCAGCGCGACAGACTCAACCTACGAGCAGTACTTC
d_call: NA
j_call: TRBJ2-7
v_call: TRBV3-1
clone_size: many

cdr3_aa: CSAILSDGNQETQYF
cdr3_nt: TGCAGTGCCATACTATCAGACGGGAACCAAGAGACCCAGTACTTC
d_call: NA
j_call: TRBJ2-5
v_call: TRBV20-1
clone_size: many

cdr3_aa: CASSFPGQENTEAFF
cdr3_nt: TGTGCCAGCAGTTTCCCGGGACAGGAGAACACTGAAGCTTTCTTT
d_call: TRBD1
j_call: TRBJ1-1
v_call: TRBV27
clone_size: many

cdr3_aa: CASSHGQSYGYTF
cdr3_nt: TGTGCCAGCAGCCACGGGCAGTCATATGGCTACACCTTC
d_call: NA
j_call: TRBJ1-2
v_call: TRBV3-1
clone_size: NA

cdr3_aa: CASSRKASGGSHEQYF
cdr3_nt: TGTGCCAGCAGCCGAAAAGCTAGCGGGGGGTCCCACGAGCAGTACTTC
d_call: TRBD2
j_call: TRBJ2-7
v_call: TRBV6-2/TRBV6-3
clone_size: NA

cdr3_aa: CASSRGESHEQYF
cdr3_nt: TGTGCCAGCAGTCGAGGGGAATCCCACGAGCAGTACTTC
d_call: NA
j_call: TRBJ2-7
v_call: TRBV6-2/TRBV6-3
clone_size: many

cdr3_aa: CASSPRRLNQPQHF
cdr3_nt: TGTGCCAGCTCACCACGGCGGCTCAATCAGCCCCAGCATTTT
d_call: NA
j_call: TRBJ1-5
v_call: TRBV18
clone_size: many

cdr3_aa: CASSEAQEGEQYF
cdr3_nt: TGTGCCAGCAGTGAAGCGCAGGAGGGCGAGCAGTACTTC
d_call: NA
j_call: TRBJ2-7
v_call: TRBV6-1
clone_size: many

cdr3_aa: CASRKRRDGDTDTQYF
cdr3_nt: TGTGCCAGCAGGAAACGCCGGGACGGCGACACAGATACGCAGTATTTT
d_call: NA
j_call: TRBJ2-3
v_call: TRBV6-1
clone_size: NA